This T cell receptor beta chain was observed in a study of cytomegalovirus exposure and HLA in healthy donors. For the study at large: Among the roughly 400 genotyped donors, about 81% were placed in the Caucasian-associated ancestry cluster.

Study results and limitations: Accurate prediction of HLA-A and HLA-B alleles (for most subjects) was reportedly achieved from TCR beta sequences.

Whereas donors were nominally healthy upon sampling, unrecorded immune exposures were probable. Both 60 Vbeta primers and 13 Jbeta primers went into the PCR. Some clones are missing from TCRdb's copy, which holds only in-frame ones; the method was immunoSEQ multiplex PCR. The repertoire has around 120,000 clones, over 80% of them found once; the top ten carry approximately 0.22%. On this clone itself: Its target is not known.

Material: PBMCs. The receptor comes from a man between 50 and 59 years old in good health and CMV-seronegative.

The CDR3 spells CASSGGTGVSEAFF. The CDR3 coding sequence is TGCGCCAGCAGCGGGGGGACAGGGGTTTCTGAAGCTTTCTTT. This chain uses TRBV5-1 with TRBJ1-1; TRBD1 matches at 10 bases. The germline V gene has CDR1 SGHRS and CDR2 YFSETQ. The length of the CDR3 is 14 residues. The junction had 6 bases not matched to a gene; V was cut back by 4 bases and J by 6 bases.